The rows below give T cell receptor beta chains drawn from one sample of a study of T cells in Graves' hyperthyroidism and ophthalmopathy. TCRdb called the multiplex PCR reads again in MiXCR, with one record for every CDR3 protein. The sample contains a few hundred thousand distinct CDR3 sequences, more than 20% of which appear only once. The sequenced material came from blood. All receptors derive from a man over 45 with Graves' hyperthyroidism. CDR3s include the opening cysteine and the closing phenylalanine or tryptophan. A D gene is named only where the DNA matches it firmly. For some rows the clone size is stated as once, few or many, or as a class when expanded; others skip it.

V: TRBV19; J: TRBJ2-7; length: 13; size: -; D: -; DNA: TGTGCCAGTAGTAGAGCCTTTTCCTACGAGCAGTACTTC; CDR3: CASSRAFSYEQYF
V: TRBV2; J: TRBJ2-5; length: 14; size: few; D: -; DNA: TGTGCCAGCAGTGAAGCGGTAGGGACTGAGACCCAGTACTTC; CDR3: CASSEAVGTETQYF
V: TRBV11-2; J: TRBJ2-3; length: 14; size: many; D: -; DNA: TGTGCCAGCAGCCCGGGACCTAGCACAGATACGCAGTATTTT; CDR3: CASSPGPSTDTQYF
V: TRBV6-1; J: TRBJ1-1; length: 20; size: few; D: -; DNA: TGTGCCAGCAGTGAAGCGCTTCGGAGGGTTCGTTTCCCAAGTGGTGAATCAGCTTTCTTT; CDR3: CASSEALRRVRFPSGESAFF
V: TRBV12-3/TRBV12-4; J: TRBJ1-5; length: 15; size: -; D: -; DNA: TGTGCCAGCAGTTGGAGGGGCGCGAGCAATCAGCCCCAGCATTTT; CDR3: CASSWRGASNQPQHF
V: TRBV28; J: TRBJ2-5; length: 13; size: few; D: -; DNA: TGTGCCAGCAGGGCCAGGGAACAAGAGACCCAGTACTTC; CDR3: CASRAREQETQYF
V: TRBV20-1; J: TRBJ2-1; length: 18; size: -; D: TRBD2; DNA: TGCAGTGCTAGGGATACTAGCGATGTGGGGAGCAGGCACAATGAGCAGTTCTTC; CDR3: CSARDTSDVGSRHNEQFF
V: TRBV12-3/TRBV12-4; J: TRBJ2-3; length: 14; size: many; D: -; DNA: TGTGCCAGCAGACCTTACGGGTTCGAAGATACGCAGTATTTT; CDR3: CASRPYGFEDTQYF
V: TRBV27; J: TRBJ1-2; length: 15; size: -; D: TRBD1; DNA: TGTGCCAGCAGACTCACGGGACAGGGGGCGAGTGGCTACACCTTC; CDR3: CASRLTGQGASGYTF
V: TRBV29-1; J: TRBJ1-1; length: 12; size: -; D: -; DNA: TGCAGCGTTGCAGGAGGGGGTCCTGAAGCTTTCTTT; CDR3: CSVAGGGPEAFF
V: TRBV28; J: TRBJ2-7; length: 14; size: few; D: TRBD1; DNA: TGTGCCAGCAGGCCCGGGACAGTGGCCTACGAGCAGTACTTC; CDR3: CASRPGTVAYEQYF
V: TRBV18; J: TRBJ2-3; length: 12; size: -; D: -; DNA: TGTGCCAGCTCACCCGAGGCAGATACGCAGTATTTT; CDR3: CASSPEADTQYF
V: TRBV6-1; J: TRBJ1-6; length: 13; size: once; D: -; DNA: TGTGCCAGCAGTGAAAACGACGCGACAACCCTCCACTTT; CDR3: CASSENDATTLHF
V: TRBV6-5; J: TRBJ2-1; length: 17; size: few; D: TRBD2; DNA: TGTGCCAGCAGTTACTCAAGACTAGCGGGCCCTTACAATGAGCAGTTCTTC; CDR3: CASSYSRLAGPYNEQFF
V: TRBV7-2; J: TRBJ2-7; length: 14; size: few; D: TRBD2; DNA: TGTGCCAGTAGTATGACTAGCGGCACCTACGAGCAGTACTTC; CDR3: CASSMTSGTYEQYF
V: TRBV19; J: TRBJ2-5; length: 13; size: -; D: -; DNA: TGTGCCAGTAGTGCCAACTCTAGGGAGACCCAGTACTTC; CDR3: CASSANSRETQYF
V: TRBV15; J: TRBJ2-1; length: 17; size: few; D: TRBD2; DNA: TGTGCCACCGGGAAGAGGGCTAGCGGGATACATGTAAATGAGCAGTTCTTC; CDR3: CATGKRASGIHVNEQFF
V: TRBV30; J: TRBJ1-1; length: 14; size: -; D: TRBD1; DNA: TGTGCCTGGAGTAACAGGGGGCTGAGCACTGAAGCTTTCTTT; CDR3: CAWSNRGLSTEAFF
V: TRBV20-1; J: TRBJ1-1; length: 13; size: many; D: TRBD1; DNA: TGCAGTGCGTGGGACAGGGGGCAGTCTGAAGCTTTCTTT; CDR3: CSAWDRGQSEAFF
V: TRBV12-3/TRBV12-4; J: TRBJ2-7; length: 15; size: -; D: TRBD1; DNA: TGTGCCAGCAGTTTTGGAAGGGGGCGCGTATACGAGCAGTACTTC; CDR3: CASSFGRGRVYEQYF
V: TRBV7-2; J: TRBJ2-3; length: 14; size: -; D: -; DNA: TGTGCCAGCCCCATCAGGGGACGCACAGATACGCAGTATTTT; CDR3: CASPIRGRTDTQYF
V: TRBV12-3/TRBV12-4; J: TRBJ2-3; length: 14; size: many; D: -; DNA: TGTGCCAGCAGTTCGCGGGGACGCACAGATACGCAGTATTTT; CDR3: CASSSRGRTDTQYF
V: TRBV7-6; J: TRBJ2-1; length: 14; size: few; D: -; DNA: TGTGCCAGCAGCTTAGAATTTGGTCCCCATGAGCAGTTCTTC; CDR3: CASSLEFGPHEQFF
V: TRBV12-3/TRBV12-4; J: TRBJ1-5; length: 12; size: many; D: -; DNA: TGTGCCAGCAGTCGCTCAAATCAGCCCCAGCATTTT; CDR3: CASSRSNQPQHF
V: TRBV6-5; J: TRBJ1-1; length: 13; size: many; D: -; DNA: TGTGCCAGCAGTTACTCTCGGCCCACGGAAGCTTTCTTT; CDR3: CASSYSRPTEAFF
V: TRBV20-1; J: TRBJ2-7; length: 16; size: -; D: -; DNA: TGCAGTGCTAGAAAAAACCGGGACCTCAGCTCCTACGAGCAGTACTTC; CDR3: CSARKNRDLSSYEQYF
V: TRBV5-1; J: TRBJ2-1; length: 12; size: -; D: -; DNA: TGCGCCAGCAGCTTGGCCAACACTGAGCAGTTCTTC; CDR3: CASSLANTEQFF
V: TRBV20-1; J: TRBJ2-5; length: 11; size: few; D: -; DNA: TGCAGTGCGCGGAAGGGAGAGACCCAGTACTTC; CDR3: CSARKGETQYF
V: TRBV18; J: TRBJ2-3; length: 17; size: few; D: TRBD2; DNA: TGTGCCAGCTCACCGGGGACTAGCGGGAGTTCCGCAGATACGCAGTATTTT; CDR3: CASSPGTSGSSADTQYF
V: TRBV7-8; J: TRBJ1-4; length: 15; size: -; D: -; DNA: TGTGCCAGCAGCTTTCGTGACAGCTTGGGTGAAAAACTGTTTTTT; CDR3: CASSFRDSLGEKLFF
V: TRBV3-1; J: TRBJ2-2; length: 15; size: -; D: TRBD1; DNA: TGTGCCAGCAGCCCAAACCGACAGGGAACCGGGGAGCTGTTTTTT; CDR3: CASSPNRQGTGELFF
V: TRBV25-1; J: TRBJ1-2; length: 14; size: -; D: TRBD1; DNA: TGTGCCAGCAGTGAATTTAACAGGGGGTCAGGCTACACCTTC; CDR3: CASSEFNRGSGYTF
V: TRBV7-2; J: TRBJ2-1; length: 17; size: few; D: TRBD2; DNA: TGTGCCAGCAGCTTAGCCACTAGCGGGAGGTCCTTCAATGAGCAGTTCTTC; CDR3: CASSLATSGRSFNEQFF
V: TRBV7-9; J: TRBJ2-7; length: 16; size: many; D: TRBD1; DNA: TGTGCCAGCAGCTCCCGGGACAGGAGCAGCTCCTACGAGCAGTACTTC; CDR3: CASSSRDRSSSYEQYF
V: TRBV20-1; J: TRBJ2-5; length: 16; size: -; D: TRBD1; DNA: TGCAGTGCTCCGGGACAGCCTCATGGTGAACAAGAGACCCAGTACTTC; CDR3: CSAPGQPHGEQETQYF
V: TRBV18; J: TRBJ1-1; length: 11; size: -; D: -; DNA: TGTGCCAGCACCCGAATAGAGGAAGCTTTCTTT; CDR3: CASTRIEEAFF
V: TRBV12-5; J: TRBJ2-5; length: 16; size: -; D: TRBD1; DNA: TGTGCTAGTGGTTTGGGACAGGGGTGGGAAGGAGAGACCCAGTACTTC; CDR3: CASGLGQGWEGETQYF
V: TRBV11-3; J: TRBJ2-7; length: 15; size: -; D: TRBD2; DNA: TGTGCCAGCAGACCCCCGGGGGGGAACCCCTACGAGCAGTACTTC; CDR3: CASRPPGGNPYEQYF
V: TRBV5-5; J: TRBJ1-1; length: 14; size: -; D: TRBD1; DNA: TGTGCCAGCAGCACCTCGACAGGGTTCACTGAAGCTTTCTTT; CDR3: CASSTSTGFTEAFF
V: TRBV28; J: TRBJ2-1; length: 15; size: many; D: TRBD1; DNA: TGTGCCAGCAGTTTTGATCAGGGGGACTACAATGAGCAGTTCTTC; CDR3: CASSFDQGDYNEQFF
V: TRBV20-1; J: TRBJ1-1; length: 14; size: few; D: -; DNA: TGCAGTGCTAGAGGGCAGGTTTTTAACACTGAAGCTTTCTTT; CDR3: CSARGQVFNTEAFF
V: TRBV18; J: TRBJ2-2; length: 12; size: -; D: TRBD1; DNA: TGTGCCAGCTCGACAGGGCCCGGGGAGCTGTTTTTT; CDR3: CASSTGPGELFF
V: TRBV4-1; J: TRBJ2-7; length: 15; size: -; D: -; DNA: TGCGCCAGCAGCCAACCCGGGGCAGCGTTCTACGAGCAGTACTTC; CDR3: CASSQPGAAFYEQYF